The 6 T cell receptor beta chains below all came from one sample that was sequenced in a study of T cells in Graves' hyperthyroidism and ophthalmopathy. TCR beta CDR3 region amplification was performed from RNA transcripts. First-round RT-PCR of the TCR CDR3 relied on the HTBI primer set. TCRdb ran MiXCR on the multiplex PCR reads and lists one entry per CDR3 protein. Counted here are fewer than 350,000 distinct CDR3 sequences, roughly 20% occurring once; the ten biggest clones make up 15% to 18%. Sequencing was done on a sample of blood. These receptors were obtained from a woman in her thirties or forties with Graves' ophthalmopathy.

The chain recombines TRBV14 with TRBJ2-7; D unresolved. The ends were cut back, 0 bases at V and 5 bases at J, with 8 bases in the middle. Germline assignment: CDR1 SGHDN and CDR2 FVKESK. The CDR3 is 13 residues long. The CDR3 sequence: CASSQDLQNEQYF. CDR3 DNA: TGTGCCAGCAGCCAAGATCTCCAGAACGAGCAGTACTTC.

This clonotype was seen repeatedly, ten times or more. This chain joins TRBV7-3 and TRBJ1-1, with D unclear. Germline values: CDR1 SGHTA, CDR2 FQGTGA. The CDR3 has 12 residues. V lost 2 bases, J lost 7 bases, and 8 bases lay in between. CDR3 nucleotide sequence: TGTGCCAGCAGCTTACCCGCAGATGAAGCTTTCTTT. Translation: CASSLPADEAFF.

This clonotype showed up many times. The rearrangement uses TRBV28 and TRBJ1-1; D not certain. CDR1 is MDHEN, CDR2 SYDVKM, per germline. V dropped 3 bases and J dropped 6 bases, with 11 bases sitting between them. The CDR3 covers 13 residues. The CDR3 coding sequence is TGTGCCAGCAGTTTCTTGGCCCCCCCTGAAGCTTTCTTT. Translation: CASSFLAPPEAFF.

This clonotype has a count of ten or more. The V gene is TRBV7-3, the J gene TRBJ2-2; tentatively, D is TRBD1 (6 bases). Germline CDR1 and CDR2: SGHTA and FQGTGA. The ends were cut back, 6 bases at V and 2 bases at J, with 13 bases in the middle. The CDR3 runs to 15 residues. CDR3 in DNA: TGTGCCAGCAGAATAGGGGGAGTTAACACCGGGGAGCTGTTTTTT. It codes for CASRIGGVNTGELFF. Full variable domain (rest looked up from reference TRBV7-3 and TRBJ2-2): GAGVSQTPSNKVTEKGKYVELRCDPISGHTALYWYRQSLGQGPEFLIYFQGTGAADDSGLPNDRFFAVRPEGSVSTLKIQRTERGDSAVYLCASRIGGVNTGELFFGEGSRLTVL.

This clonotype came up many times. The gene calls are TRBV6-1 and TRBJ1-1; TRBD1 might be the D (5 bases). The CDR3 is 14 residues long. Germline V gene data show CDR1 as MNHNS and CDR2 as SASEGT. The germline V and J ends were trimmed by 4 bases and 2 bases, with 11 bases remaining between them. The CDR3 DNA is TGTGCCAGCAGTGTAAGACAGACAAACACTGAAGCTTTCTTT. It specifies CASSVRQTNTEAFF.

This clonotype was seen repeatedly, ten times or more. The chain carries TRBV11-2 and TRBJ2-7, with TRBD1 identical over 7 bases. The germline V gene encodes CDR1 SGHAT and CDR2 FQNNGV. J gave up 0 bases and V 5 bases, and 19 bases lay outside the gene matches. The length of the CDR3 is 19 residues. The CDR3 loop is CASSLVVQGQQDSSYEQYF. In DNA form, the CDR3 reads TGTGCCAGCAGCCTAGTAGTCCAGGGACAGCAGGATAGCTCCTACGAGCAGTACTTC.